This T cell receptor (beta chain) was profiled in a study of cytotoxic CD8 clonotypes in ibrutinib-treated CLL. As input for TCR beta libraries, around 2 micrograms of genomic DNA came from cryopreserved PBMCs. Measured with immunoSEQ multiplex PCR; TCRdb has only the in-frame clones, and not every one. Of roughly 250,000 clones in the sample, around 70% were seen once. Per the germline V gene, CDR1 is MDHEN and CDR2 is SYDVKM. V was pared by 6 bases and J by 6 bases, with 15 bases between. The CDR3 is 14 amino acids. The clonotype comes from a human donor with chronic lymphocytic leukemia. Sample: PBMCs, taken after 24 months of ibrutinib treatment. The chain is built from TRBV28 and TRBJ1-5; the D gene is possibly TRBD1 (5 bases). The CDR3 reads CASSLGSGRQPQHF. CDR3 DNA sequence: TGTGCCAGCAGCCTCGGGTCAGGGCGTCAGCCCCAGCATTTT.